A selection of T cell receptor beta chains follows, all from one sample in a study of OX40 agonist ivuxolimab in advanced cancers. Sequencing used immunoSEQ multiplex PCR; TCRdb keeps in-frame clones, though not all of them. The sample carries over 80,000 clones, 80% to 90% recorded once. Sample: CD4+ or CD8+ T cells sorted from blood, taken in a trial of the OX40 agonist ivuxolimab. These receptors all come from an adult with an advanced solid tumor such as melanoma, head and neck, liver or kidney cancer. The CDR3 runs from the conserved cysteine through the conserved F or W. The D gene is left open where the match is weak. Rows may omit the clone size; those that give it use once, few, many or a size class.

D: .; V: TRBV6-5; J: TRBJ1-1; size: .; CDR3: CASTRGTEAFF; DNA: TGTGCCAGCACCAGAGGGACTGAAGCTTTCTTT
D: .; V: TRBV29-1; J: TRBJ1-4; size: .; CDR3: CSVGGITGLGEKLFF; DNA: TGCAGCGTTGGGGGGATCACAGGGTTGGGTGAAAAACTGTTTTTT
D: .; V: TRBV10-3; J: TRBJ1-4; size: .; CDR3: CAISESRVAASANEKLFF; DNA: TGTGCCATCAGTGAGTCGAGAGTAGCGGCTTCGGCTAATGAAAAACTGTTTTTT
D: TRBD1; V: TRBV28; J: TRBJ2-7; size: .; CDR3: CASIHSTGNYEQYF; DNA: TGTGCCAGCATCCACTCGACAGGGAACTACGAGCAGTACTTC
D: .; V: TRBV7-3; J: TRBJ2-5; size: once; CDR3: CASSLLLGETQYF; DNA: TGTGCCAGCAGCTTACTGCTAGGGGAGACCCAGTACTTC
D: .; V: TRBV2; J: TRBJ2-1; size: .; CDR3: CASSEASGTPEGRFF; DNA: TGTGCCAGCAGTGAAGCGTCCGGGACGCCCGAGGGTCGGTTCTTC
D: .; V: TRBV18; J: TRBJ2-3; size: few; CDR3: CASSPQGDTQYF; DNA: TGTGCCAGCTCACCACAAGGAGATACGCAGTATTTT
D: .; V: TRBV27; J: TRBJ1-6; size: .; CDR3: CASSEGFYNSPLHF; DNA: TGTGCCAGCAGTGAGGGGTTCTATAATTCACCCCTCCACTTT
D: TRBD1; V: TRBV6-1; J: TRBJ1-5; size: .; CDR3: CASTRGLEVNQPQHF; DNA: TGTGCCAGCACCAGGGGGCTAGAGGTGAATCAGCCCCAGCATTTT
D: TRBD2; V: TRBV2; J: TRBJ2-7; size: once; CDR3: CASIGASGNYEQYF; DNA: TGTGCCAGCATTGGGGCTAGCGGGAACTACGAGCAGTACTTC
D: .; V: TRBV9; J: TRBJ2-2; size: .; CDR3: CASSARAGAGELFF; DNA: TGTGCCAGCAGCGCACGGGCTGGGGCCGGGGAGCTGTTTTTT
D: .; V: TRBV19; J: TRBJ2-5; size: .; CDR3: CASSIEHQQETQYF; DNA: TGTGCCAGTAGTATCGAACACCAACAAGAGACCCAGTACTTC
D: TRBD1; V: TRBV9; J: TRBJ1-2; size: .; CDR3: CASSASTGTYGYTF; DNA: TGTGCCAGCAGCGCCTCGACAGGGACCTATGGCTACACCTTC
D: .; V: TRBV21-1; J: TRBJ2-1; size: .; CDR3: CASTPRLAGHYNEQFF; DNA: TGTGCCAGCACCCCAAGACTAGCGGGACATTACAATGAGCAGTTCTTC